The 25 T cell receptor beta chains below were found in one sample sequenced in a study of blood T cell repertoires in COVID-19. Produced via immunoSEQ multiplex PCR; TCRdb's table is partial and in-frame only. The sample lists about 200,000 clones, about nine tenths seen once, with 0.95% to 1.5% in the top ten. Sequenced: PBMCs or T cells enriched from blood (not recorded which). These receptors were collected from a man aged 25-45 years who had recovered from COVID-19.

The CDR3 loop is CASSHTRGEVSYEQYF. CDR3 DNA: TGTGCCAGCAGCCACACCAGGGGGGAGGTCTCCTACGAGCAGTACTTC. The chain recombines TRBV7-9 with TRBJ2-7; the D gene is possibly TRBD1 (7 bases). This CDR3 is built from 16 residues. The V end lost 5 bases, the J end lost 0 bases, and 17 bases lay between the germline ends. Germline assignment: CDR1 SEHNR and CDR2 FQNEAQ (reference sequence).

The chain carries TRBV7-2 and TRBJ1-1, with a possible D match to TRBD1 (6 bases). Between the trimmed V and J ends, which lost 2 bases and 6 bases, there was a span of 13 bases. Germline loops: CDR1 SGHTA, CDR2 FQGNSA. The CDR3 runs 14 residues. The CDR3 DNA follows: TGTGCCAGCAGCTTACAGACAGGAGGATCTGAAGCTTTCTTT. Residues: CASSLQTGGSEAFF.

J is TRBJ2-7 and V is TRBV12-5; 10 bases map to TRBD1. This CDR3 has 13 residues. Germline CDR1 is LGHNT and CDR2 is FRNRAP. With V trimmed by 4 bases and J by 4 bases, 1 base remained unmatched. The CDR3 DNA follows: TGTGCTAGTGGTTGGGACAGGGGTTACGAGCAGTACTTC. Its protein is CASGWDRGYEQYF.

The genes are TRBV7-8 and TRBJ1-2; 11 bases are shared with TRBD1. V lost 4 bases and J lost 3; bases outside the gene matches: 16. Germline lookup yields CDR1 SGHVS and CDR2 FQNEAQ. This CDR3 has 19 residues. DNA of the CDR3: TGTGCCAGCAGCTCTATCCGGGACAGGGGGAAGGAAAAATACTATGGCTACACCTTC. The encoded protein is CASSSIRDRGKEKYYGYTF.

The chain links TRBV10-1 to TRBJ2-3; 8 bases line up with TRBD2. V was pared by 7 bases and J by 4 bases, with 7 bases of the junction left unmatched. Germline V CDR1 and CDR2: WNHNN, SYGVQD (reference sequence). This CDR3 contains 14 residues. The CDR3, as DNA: TGCGCCAGCAATCCGGGGGGGGGAGCAGATACGCAGTATTTT. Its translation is CASNPGGGADTQYF.

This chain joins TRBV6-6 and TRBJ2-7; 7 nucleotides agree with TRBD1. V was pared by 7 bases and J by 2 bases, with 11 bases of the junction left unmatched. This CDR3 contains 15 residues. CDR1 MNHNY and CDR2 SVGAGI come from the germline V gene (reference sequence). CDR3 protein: CASTKIWQGAYEQYF. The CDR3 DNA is TGTGCCAGCACCAAGATCTGGCAGGGGGCCTACGAGCAGTACTTC.

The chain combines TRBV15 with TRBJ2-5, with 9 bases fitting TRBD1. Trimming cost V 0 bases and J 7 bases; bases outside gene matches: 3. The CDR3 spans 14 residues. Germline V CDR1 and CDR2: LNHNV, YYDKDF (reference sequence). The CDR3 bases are TGTGCCACCAGCAGAGAGCAGGGACAGGGGACCCAGTACTTC. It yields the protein CATSREQGQGTQYF.

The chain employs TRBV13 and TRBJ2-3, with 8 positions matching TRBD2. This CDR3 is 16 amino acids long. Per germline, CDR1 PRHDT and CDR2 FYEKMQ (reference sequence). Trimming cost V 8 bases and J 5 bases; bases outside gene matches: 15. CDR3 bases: TGTGCCAGCCTATCCGCAGCGGGAGCCGGGGGAGATACGCAGTATTTT. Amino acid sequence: CASLSAAGAGGDTQYF.

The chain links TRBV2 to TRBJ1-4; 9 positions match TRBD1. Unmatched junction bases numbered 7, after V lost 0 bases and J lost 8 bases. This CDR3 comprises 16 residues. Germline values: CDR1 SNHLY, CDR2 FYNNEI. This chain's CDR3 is CASSEAGTGRSEKLFF. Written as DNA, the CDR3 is TGTGCCAGCAGTGAAGCCGGGACAGGGCGTAGCGAAAAACTGTTTTTT.

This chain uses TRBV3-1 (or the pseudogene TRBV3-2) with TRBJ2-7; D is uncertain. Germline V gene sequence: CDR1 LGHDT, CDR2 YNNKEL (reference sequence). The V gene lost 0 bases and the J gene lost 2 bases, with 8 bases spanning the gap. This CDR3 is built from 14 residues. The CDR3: CASSQDGRTYEQYF. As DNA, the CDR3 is TGTGCCAGCAGCCAAGATGGCAGAACCTACGAGCAGTACTTC.

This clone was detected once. CDR3 sequence: CASSLTSGMSGELFF. The CDR3 region has the DNA TGTGCCAGCAGCTTAACTAGCGGGATGAGCGGGGAGCTGTTTTTT. The gene calls are TRBV11-2 and TRBJ2-2; 10 bases align to TRBD2. The CDR3 is 15 amino acids. Germline V gives CDR1 SGHAT, CDR2 FQNNGV. Trimming at V came to 2 bases and at J to 7 bases, leaving 4 bases not matched to a gene. Looking up the rest from reference TRBV11-2 and TRBJ2-2 gives the full variable domain: EAGVAQSPRYKIIEKRQSVAFWCNPISGHATLYWYQQILGQGPKLLIQFQNNGVVDDSQLPKDRFSAERLKGVDSTLKIQPAKLEDSAVYLCASSLTSGMSGELFFGEGSRLTVL.

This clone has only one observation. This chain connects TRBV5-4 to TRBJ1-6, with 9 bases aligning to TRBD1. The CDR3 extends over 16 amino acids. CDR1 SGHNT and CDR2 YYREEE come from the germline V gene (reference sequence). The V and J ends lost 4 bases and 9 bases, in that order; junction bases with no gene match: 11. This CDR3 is CASSTETGGRGSPLHF. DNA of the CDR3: TGTGCCAGCAGCACCGAGACAGGGGGGAGAGGTTCACCCCTCCACTTT.

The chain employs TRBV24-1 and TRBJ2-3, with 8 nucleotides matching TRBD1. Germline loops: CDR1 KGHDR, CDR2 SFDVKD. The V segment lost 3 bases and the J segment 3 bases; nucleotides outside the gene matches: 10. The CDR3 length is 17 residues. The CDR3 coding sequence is TGTGCCACCAGTGATCGTCGTGGAGACAGGGGTACAGATACGCAGTATTTT. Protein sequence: CATSDRRGDRGTDTQYF.

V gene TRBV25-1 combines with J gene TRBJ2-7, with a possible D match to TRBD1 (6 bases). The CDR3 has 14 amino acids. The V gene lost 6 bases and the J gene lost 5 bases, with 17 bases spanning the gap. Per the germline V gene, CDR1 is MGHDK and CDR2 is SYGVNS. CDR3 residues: CASRETKQGHEQYF. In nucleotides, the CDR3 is TGTGCCAGCAGGGAAACGAAACAGGGCCACGAGCAGTACTTC.

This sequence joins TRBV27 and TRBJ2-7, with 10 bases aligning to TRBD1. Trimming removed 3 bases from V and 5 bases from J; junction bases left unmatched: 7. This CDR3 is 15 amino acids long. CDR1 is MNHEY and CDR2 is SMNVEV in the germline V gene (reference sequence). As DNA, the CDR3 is TGTGCCAGCAGTTTCCAAAGACAGGGGGCGGACGAGCAGTACTTC. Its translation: CASSFQRQGADEQYF.

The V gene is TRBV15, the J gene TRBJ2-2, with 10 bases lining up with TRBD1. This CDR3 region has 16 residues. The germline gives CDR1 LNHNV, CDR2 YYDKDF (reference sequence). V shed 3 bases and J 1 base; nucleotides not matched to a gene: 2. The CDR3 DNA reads TGTGCCACCAGCAGGGACAGGGGGAGGAACACCGGGGAGCTGTTTTTT. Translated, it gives CATSRDRGRNTGELFF.

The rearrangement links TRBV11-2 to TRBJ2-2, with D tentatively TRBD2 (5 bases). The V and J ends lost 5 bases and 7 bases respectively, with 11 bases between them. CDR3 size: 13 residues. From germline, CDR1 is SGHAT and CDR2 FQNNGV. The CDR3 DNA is TGTGCCAGCAGCCAAGGGAGTTTCGGGGAGCTGTTTTTT. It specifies CASSQGSFGELFF.

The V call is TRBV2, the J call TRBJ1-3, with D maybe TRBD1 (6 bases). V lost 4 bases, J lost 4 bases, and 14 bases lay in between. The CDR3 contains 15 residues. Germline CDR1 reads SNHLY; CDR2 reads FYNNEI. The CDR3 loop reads CASSVGRGLGNTIYF. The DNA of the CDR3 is TGTGCCAGCAGTGTAGGCAGGGGCCTCGGAAACACCATATATTTT.

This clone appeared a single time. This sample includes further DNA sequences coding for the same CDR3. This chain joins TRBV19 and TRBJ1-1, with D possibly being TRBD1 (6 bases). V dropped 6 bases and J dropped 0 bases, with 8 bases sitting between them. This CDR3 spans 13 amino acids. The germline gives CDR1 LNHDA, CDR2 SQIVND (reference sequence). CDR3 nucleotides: TGTGCCAGTAGGGACAGTATGAACACTGAAGCTTTCTTT. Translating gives CASRDSMNTEAFF.

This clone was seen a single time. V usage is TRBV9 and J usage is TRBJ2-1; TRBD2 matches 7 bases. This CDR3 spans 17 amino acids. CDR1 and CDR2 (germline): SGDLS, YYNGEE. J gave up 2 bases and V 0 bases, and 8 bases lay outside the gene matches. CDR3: CASSVGSSGGPYNEQFF. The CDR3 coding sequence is TGTGCCAGCAGCGTAGGGTCTAGCGGAGGGCCCTACAATGAGCAGTTCTTC.

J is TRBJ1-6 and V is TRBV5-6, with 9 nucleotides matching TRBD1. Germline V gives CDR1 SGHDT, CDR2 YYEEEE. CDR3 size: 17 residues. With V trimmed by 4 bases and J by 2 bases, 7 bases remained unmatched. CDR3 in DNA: TGTGCCAGCAGCCCCGGGACAGGGAGGCCCTATAATTCACCCCTCCACTTT. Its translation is CASSPGTGRPYNSPLHF. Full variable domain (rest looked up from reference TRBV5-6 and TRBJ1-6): DAGVTQSPTHLIKTRGQQVTLRCSPKSGHDTVSWYQQALGQGPQFIFQYYEEEERQRGNFPDRFSGHQFPNYSSELNVNALLLGDSALYLCASSPGTGRPYNSPLHFGNGTRLTVT.

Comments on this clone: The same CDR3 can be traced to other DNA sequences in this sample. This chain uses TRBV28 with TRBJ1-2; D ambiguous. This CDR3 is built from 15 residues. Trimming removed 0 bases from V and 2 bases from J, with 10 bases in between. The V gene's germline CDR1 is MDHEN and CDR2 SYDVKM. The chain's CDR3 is CASSLWGASNYGYTF. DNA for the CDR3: TGTGCCAGCAGTTTATGGGGAGCGTCGAACTATGGCTACACCTTC.

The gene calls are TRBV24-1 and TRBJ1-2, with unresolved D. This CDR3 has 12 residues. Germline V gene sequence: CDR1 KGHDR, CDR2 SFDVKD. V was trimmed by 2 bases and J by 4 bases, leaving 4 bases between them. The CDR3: CATSDYGYGYTF. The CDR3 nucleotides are TGTGCCACCAGTGATTACGGCTATGGCTACACCTTC.

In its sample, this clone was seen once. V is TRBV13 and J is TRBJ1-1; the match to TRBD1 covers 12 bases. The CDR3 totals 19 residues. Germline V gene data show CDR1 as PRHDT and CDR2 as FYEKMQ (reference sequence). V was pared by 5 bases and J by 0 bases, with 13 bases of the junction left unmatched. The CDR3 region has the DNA TGTGCCAGCAGCATTAATGTCGGGACAGGGGGCAATATGAACACTGAAGCTTTCTTT. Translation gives CASSINVGTGGNMNTEAFF.

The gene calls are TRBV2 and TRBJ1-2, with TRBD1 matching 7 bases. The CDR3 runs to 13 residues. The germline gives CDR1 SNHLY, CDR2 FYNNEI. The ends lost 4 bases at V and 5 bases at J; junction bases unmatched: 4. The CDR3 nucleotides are TGTGCCAGCAGTGGACAGGGCGTATATGGCTACACCTTC. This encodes CASSGQGVYGYTF.